This T cell receptor beta chain was found in a study of cytomegalovirus exposure and HLA in healthy donors (dated by TCRdb to 2016 to 2017). Looking at the study overall: According to an earlier analysis of a few hundred of the donors, roughly 180 million T cells yielded 90 million to 130 million unique TCR beta sequences and more than 250 Gb of sequence data. An early release that covered several hundred HLA-typed donors contained around 300 gigabases of sequencing data and roughly 84 million unique TCR sequences. The genetic ancestry cluster associated with self-reported Caucasian donors included over 65% of the 300 to 400 genotyped donors. The study aimed to test whether signatures of past pathogen exposure could be identified by cataloging public T cell receptors. The study profiled the T cell repertoires of about 640 subjects by immunosequencing and related them to cytomegalovirus serostatus. In addition to the first cohort of about 650 subjects, a separate validation cohort of 120 different subjects was used. The study combined high-throughput TCR immunosequencing, statistical association of individual TCRs with disease status, and machine learning to predict cytomegalovirus infection status. In a later analysis, previously published TCR beta repertoires from several hundred donors were re-analyzed and high-resolution HLA genotyping was added so that TCR occurrence patterns could be studied. In the later analysis, no new phenotypic data were used to find candidate immune exposures; instead, reliance was placed on TCR beta sequences and their occurrence across donors. In an earlier analysis of more than 550 of the donors, high-throughput TCR beta sequencing was used to judge whether each TCR beta V gene segment behaved as functional or pseudogenic. Alongside the repertoire data, information on donor age, sex, ethnicity and CMV serostatus was compiled. A later genetic analysis took genome-wide SNP genotypes for about 65% of the 666 donors and used that subset as a discovery cohort. Every repertoire in the discovery cohort had been generated on one and the same sequencing platform. HLA typing covered class I and class II loci at four-digit resolution. The number of typed donors differed by locus: roughly 620-630 for A, B, C, DRB1 and DQB1; roughly 510 for DQA1; 606 for DPA1; and approximately 450 for DPB1. About five DR-DQ haplotypes were handled as single units for association and clustering because linkage in the cohort was strong. Among 300 to 450 genotyped donors of the cohort, an average of about 240,000 unique TCR beta nucleotide sequences were sequenced per donor, 15% to 20% of them non-productive. General findings and caveats noted by the study authors: Roughly uniform sequencing depth across donors was assumed in presence/absence analyses, although this assumption may not hold. Linkage disequilibrium might explain the correlated functional status among segregating V segments, but an unknown experimental factor could not be ruled out. A later analysis found that TCR association rates varied across HLA loci, with DRB1 alleles showing the most associated TCRs and HLA-C alleles the fewest. The classifier was reported to diagnose cytomegalovirus status with high specificity and sensitivity in both the original cohort and the validation cohort. In the study, approximately 160 TCR beta chains were listed as associated with cytomegalovirus. In an earlier analysis of approximately 590 of the donors, most TCR beta V segments appeared in productive rearrangements about 87% or about 30% of the time, broadly matching IMGT annotations. In a later analysis, several top co-occurrence clusters were reported to appear linked to parvovirus B19, influenza, CMV and Epstein-Barr virus. The earlier analysis of some 560 of the donors excluded seventeen rarely observed V segments, including chromosome 9 orphons, because counts were too low. According to a later analysis, most CMV-associated TCR beta chains appeared to be HLA-restricted, and the HLA associations seemed to be driven largely by CMV exposure. Across donors, most TCR sequences were observed very rarely, whereas some public TCRs were present in many individuals. A later genetic analysis reported fewer N-insertions in productive TCRs among donors in an Asian-associated ancestry cluster than the approximately 700-donor mean. The only immune exposure information available for the cohort was CMV serostatus. Specific HLA alleles were associated with about 17,000 TCR beta sequences at a false discovery rate of 0.05 in a later analysis. It was suggested by the authors that the approach could potentially be generalized to other disease states and immunological phenotypes. Compared with equally common non-associated chains, HLA-associated TCR beta chains in a later analysis were more clonally expanded and had lower generation probabilities. HLA typing was unavailable for some donors at each locus, so association tests used only the typed subset. Three of the identified cytomegalovirus-associated TCR beta chains were confirmed in vitro to be specific for cytomegalovirus antigens. A further reported finding was that TCR beta sequences accurately predicted the HLA-A and HLA-B alleles for most subjects in the first cohort. Only TCR beta chains were sequenced in this cohort, and the absence of alpha or paired-chain data limited detectable features. Strong co-occurrence of HLA alleles, especially DR and DQ, made assigning TCR associations to individual alleles difficult. A group of highly shared sequence variants was considered likely to be a technical artifact of the sequencing pipeline. Because the 87-base-pair reads could not distinguish some IMGT-functional V segments, including TRBV6-2 and TRBV6-3, those segments were excluded. A later genetic analysis associated a missense DCLRE1C variant with V-gene and J-gene trimming of TCR beta chains, and an independent cohort replicated the association.

Turning to this clone: Its antigen is still unknown. No much larger clone is present one base from it, and per-base qualities are unavailable.

The cohort was made up of about 610 healthy bone marrow donors. At the time of sampling, all cohort members were nominally healthy, though unrecorded immune exposures were likely present. The donor was CMV seropositive and belonged to the group of more than 250 seropositive cohort members. A peripheral blood sample was collected from each donor, and TCR beta sequencing was performed on peripheral blood mononuclear cells. The Qiagen DNeasy Blood Extraction Kit was used to extract genomic DNA from the blood cell samples. V loses 3 bases at its end and J loses 0 bases; junction bases beyond the gene matches: 3. The CDR3 spans 16 residues, from the cysteine through the phenylalanine. The read is trimmed to its CDR3 DNA, 48 bases read in frame from base 1. The germline V gene provides CDR1 SGHTA and CDR2 FQGNSA. Libraries were built with the immunoSEQ multiplex PCR assay. The multiplex PCR relied on a mix of 60 forward primers for TCR Vbeta segments and 13 reverse primers for TCR Jbeta segments. The CDR3 region of rearranged TCR beta genes was amplified from genomic DNA with a multiplex PCR assay. The Illumina HiSeq System was used to sequence the amplified TCR beta libraries as 87-base-pair reads. Regarding the original processing steps: A later analysis tallied around 87 million unique TCR beta chains across the 600 to 700 repertoires, and some 10 million of those chains were shared by two or more donors. A nearest-neighbor algorithm error-corrected the raw reads and collapsed the reads into unique sequences, merging closely related sequences to remove PCR and sequencing errors. V, D and J gene segments were assigned by aligning CDR3 sequences to IMGT reference sequences. Each retained sequence needed at least a six-nucleotide match to both a V gene segment and a J gene segment. Rearrangements were called productive when the CDR3 lacked stop codons and stayed in frame with V and J; all others were non-productive. CDR3 was defined according to IMGT convention as the region running from the second conserved V-encoded cysteine to the conserved J-encoded phenylalanine. In an earlier analysis of around 540 of the donors, sequences lacking an unambiguous match to a single V gene segment were excluded. In an earlier analysis of several hundred of the donors, V segments were called functional above 56.7% productive rearrangements and were called segregating when the between-donor standard deviation exceeded 5%. To diagnose cytomegalovirus status from the catalog of TCR beta chain sequences, a statistical classification framework was built. A later analysis assigned V and J genes by comparing TCR nucleotide sequences with IMGT/GENE-DB human TR gene sequences. In a later analysis, CDR3 sequences and most-parsimonious VDJ recombination scenarios were assigned using the TCRdist pipeline. A later analysis defined each TCR beta chain by its CDR3 amino acid sequence plus V-gene family, and excluded reads lacking a unique V-gene family. In a later analysis, 450 to 600 highly shared, low-generation-probability nucleotide sequences were removed to address suspected cross-contamination and a sequencing artifact. In a later analysis, a clonal expansion index was calculated for each public chain from normalized within-repertoire ranks of inferred template counts. Generation probabilities in a later analysis came from a VDJ recombination model fitted to out-of-frame rearrangements, and those results were checked against IGoR. A later analysis scored TCR-TCR, TCR-HLA and TCR-CMV co-occurrence with hypergeometric tests, applying a repertoire-size bias correction to TCR pairs. A later analysis estimated false discovery rates by permuting HLA or CMV assignments 20 times. In a later analysis, co-occurring TCRs were grouped using DBSCAN, and TCRdist sequence similarity was added for clustering within HLA-allele-positive subsets. For co-occurrence clustering, repertoires with fewer than 30,000 or more than 120,000 public chains were excluded, along with roughly 5 repertoires with anomalous nucleotide sharing. TCRdb obtained this table from immuneACCESS and retained in-frame rearrangements with V and J assigned. These tables miss some clones; where compared with another copy, unresolved V genes account for less than half of the shortfall, and the remainder is unexplained. The V and J calls and the clone size are those of that table, but D and trimming were determined from the DNA. Here the sample has over 100,000 clones; under 70% occur a single time. Jointly, the top ten make up approximately 9% of the sample.

The origin of this receptor is a man in his thirties or forties in good health and CMV-seropositive. The chain is encoded by TRBV7-2 joined to TRBJ1-1; 11 central nucleotides agree with TRBD1. Sequencing input: PBMCs. This receptor has the CDR3 CASSFGQGAVNTEAFF. The DNA sequence is TGTGCCAGCAGCTTCGGACAGGGGGCCGTGAACACTGAAGCTTTCTTT.